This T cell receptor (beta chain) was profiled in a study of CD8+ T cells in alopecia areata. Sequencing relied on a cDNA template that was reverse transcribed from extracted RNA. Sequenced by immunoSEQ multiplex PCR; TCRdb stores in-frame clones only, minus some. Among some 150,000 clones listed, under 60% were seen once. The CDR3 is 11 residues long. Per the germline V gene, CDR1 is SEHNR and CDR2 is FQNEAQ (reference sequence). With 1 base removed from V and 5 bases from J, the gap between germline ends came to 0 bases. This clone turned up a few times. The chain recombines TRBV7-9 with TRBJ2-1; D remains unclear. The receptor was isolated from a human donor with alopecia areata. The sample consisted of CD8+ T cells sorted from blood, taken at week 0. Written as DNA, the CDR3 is TGTGCCAGCAGCTTAGACAATGAGCAGTTCTTC. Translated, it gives CASSLDNEQFF.